The entry below describes one T cell receptor (beta chain). The target of this receptor is not known. The record has no base qualities; no much larger clone is one base away. The record originates from a study of T cell responses to AZD1222 COVID-19 vaccine listed by TCRdb under 2021. Regarding the research as a whole: AZD1222 recipients whose second dose came at about 4 weeks and those whose second dose came at about 12 weeks were combined into one group, since spike-specific TCR depth and breadth did not differ between the two schedules. TCR sequencing was performed for about 250 trial participants, of whom some 200 were given two doses of AZD1222 and about 25 were given two doses of MenACWY control vaccine. Trial participants were enrolled into age subgroups of 18-55, 56-69 and 70-plus years, which contained about 160, 30 and 59 TCR-sequenced participants, respectively.

Per the publication, the time point label means: baseline before first vaccination. The vaccinee samples were drawn from two UK trials, COV001 and COV002, one of which was a single-blind randomized controlled phase 2/3 trial testing AZD1222 (ChAdOx1 nCoV-19) in healthy adults. For TCRbeta chain sequencing, PBMC samples from trial participants were taken at day 0 and at day 28 after the second dose. Per the germline V gene, ENHRY is the CDR1 and SYGVKD is the CDR2. V and J lose 10 bases and 5 bases, and a span of 14 bases separates them. Spanning cysteine to phenylalanine, the CDR3 consists of 13 amino acids. The retained sequence is limited to the CDR3, 39 bases, with the frame set at the first base. Overall study outcomes, separate from this receptor: In the small 56-69-year group, the increase in depth fell short of significance, most likely because of low power. After two AZD1222 doses, spike-specific TCR breadth and depth were significantly higher than at day 0 and than in MenACWY recipients. Participants were mostly white British and included more females than males, and it was suggested by the authors that clonal diversity may have been underestimated. Only 5 to 7 AZD1222 recipients were SARS-CoV-2 seropositive at baseline, limiting conclusions about previously exposed vaccinees. Nearly half of unique spike-specific TCRs reportedly recognized epitopes outside regions mutated in the B.1.351 and B.1.1.7 variants. CD4 TCRs associated with the vaccine covered the entire spike protein, and the dominant responses were in regions 160-218 and 743-854. Because no samples from the day 14 peak response were available, repertoires could be characterized only after the peak T cell response.

The CDR3 regions of human TCRbeta chains were analyzed by immunosequencing. In the paper's pipeline: Repertoire TCRs were matched against a reference library of SARS-CoV-2-specific TCRs generated with the MIRA antigen-specificity platform. Breadth meant the fraction of unique TCRs that were SARS-CoV-2-associated, whereas depth meant the fraction of total T cells that were SARS-CoV-2-associated. Each spike-specific TCR was assigned to its reactive spike region and to a CD4 or CD8 class using the MIRA data. Log10-transformed breadth and depth values were compared by one-way ANOVA with Sidak's multiple comparisons tests. Held by TCRdb, this immuneACCESS table contains in-frame sequences only and omits some clones. Under half of the omission traces to an unresolved V gene where checked; the cause of the rest is unknown. V, J and clone size are those of that table, while D and trimming were read from the DNA. This sample lists 95,000 to 100,000 clones; roughly nine tenths were detected once. Around 1.6% of the sample goes to the ten largest clones.

In this chain, TRBV10-3 is recombined with TRBJ1-4; a confident D gene designation cannot be given. Sequences were derived from peripheral blood, sampled on day 0 of AZD1222 vaccination. The sequence was collected from an adult in good health. CDR3 loop: CATSSGQNEKLFF. The DNA sequence is TGTGCCACCTCTAGTGGGCAAAATGAAAAACTGTTTTTT.